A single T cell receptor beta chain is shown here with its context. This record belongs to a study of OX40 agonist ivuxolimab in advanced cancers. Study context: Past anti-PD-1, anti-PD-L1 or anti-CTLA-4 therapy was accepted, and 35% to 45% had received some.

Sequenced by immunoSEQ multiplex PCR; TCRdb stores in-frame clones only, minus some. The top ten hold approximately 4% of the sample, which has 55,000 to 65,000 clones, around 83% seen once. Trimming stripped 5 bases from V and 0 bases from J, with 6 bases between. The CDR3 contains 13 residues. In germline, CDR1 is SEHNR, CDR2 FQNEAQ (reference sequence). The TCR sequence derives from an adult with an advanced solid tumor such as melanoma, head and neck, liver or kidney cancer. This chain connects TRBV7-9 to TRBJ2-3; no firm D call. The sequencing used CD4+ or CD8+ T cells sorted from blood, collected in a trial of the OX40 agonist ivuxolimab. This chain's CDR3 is CASSLESTDTQYF. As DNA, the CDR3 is TGTGCCAGCAGCCTCGAAAGCACAGATACGCAGTATTTT.